The 27 T cell receptor beta chains listed next were all sequenced from one sample in a study of blood T cell repertoires in COVID-19. Repertoires were generated with immunoSEQ multiplex PCR, while TCRdb's copy carries only in-frame clones and drops some. Of around 60,000 clones listed, around 80% were seen once; the top ten hold roughly 6%. Material: peripheral blood. All receptors derive from a woman aged 55-69 years with acute or convalescent COVID-19.

This clone showed up just once. This sequence joins TRBV30 and TRBJ1-6, with D unclear. CDR3 length: 16 residues. CDR1 and CDR2 (germline): GTSNPN, SVGIG (reference sequence). The germline V and J ends were trimmed by 0 bases and 3 bases, with 12 bases remaining between them. The CDR3, as DNA: TGTGCCTGGAGTGTACTAGGGCCGAACTATAATTCACCCCTCCACTTT. Translation gives CAWSVLGPNYNSPLHF.

The chain combines TRBV6-6 with TRBJ1-6, with TRBD1 matching 11 bases. The CDR3 consists of 15 residues. The trim removed 4 bases at V and 9 bases at J, leaving 5 bases unmatched. Per germline, CDR1 MNHNY and CDR2 SVGAGI (reference sequence). DNA for the CDR3: TGTGCCAGCAGTTTTGGACAGGGGGCTAGTTCACCCCTCCACTTT. It encodes CASSFGQGASSPLHF.

The chain links TRBV11-3 to TRBJ1-2; TRBD1 agrees at 8 bases. This CDR3 spans 12 amino acids. Trimming cost V 3 bases and J 6 bases; bases outside gene matches: 0. CDR1 is SGHNT, CDR2 YENEEA, per germline. The CDR3 DNA reads as TGTGCCAGCAGCTTGGGACAGGATGGCTACACCTTC. This sequence encodes CASSLGQDGYTF.

The V and J genes are TRBV28 and TRBJ1-1; 8 nucleotides match TRBD1. The CDR3 sequence is 15 residues long. The V gene end was trimmed by 5 bases and the J gene end by 6 bases; junction bases not matched to a gene: 11. Germline CDR1 reads MDHEN; CDR2 reads SYDVKM. This CDR3 is CASSRDRGGYAEAFF. CDR3 nucleotide sequence: TGTGCCAGCAGTAGAGACAGGGGTGGGTACGCTGAAGCTTTCTTT.

V and J are TRBV9 and TRBJ1-1; D is unclear. In germline, CDR1 is SGDLS, CDR2 YYNGEE. This CDR3 spans 13 amino acids. V lost 0 bases, J lost 6 bases, and 9 bases lay in between. The CDR3 nucleotides are TGTGCCAGCAGCGTAGATAGCCGGGCTGAAGCTTTCTTT. Translating gives CASSVDSRAEAFF.

This clone was found once. CDR3 residues: CASSPFRVAEDYGYTF. Here the CDR3 DNA reads TGCGCCAGCAGCCCATTTCGGGTCGCCGAGGACTATGGCTACACCTTC. The gene calls are TRBV5-1 and TRBJ1-2, with D unresolved. The germline CDR1 and CDR2 sequences are SGHRS and YFSETQ. The CDR3 totals 16 residues. Trimming cost V 4 bases and J 3 bases, with 19 bases left between them.

The chain is built from TRBV13 and TRBJ2-3, with D possibly being TRBD1 (5 bases). The CDR3 spans 13 residues. Trimming shortened V by 11 bases and J by 0 bases, and 12 bases separated the two germline ends. Per the germline V gene, CDR1 is PRHDT and CDR2 is FYEKMQ (reference sequence). The CDR3 region is CACQGRSTDTQYF. CDR3 bases: TGTGCCTGCCAGGGCAGGAGCACAGATACGCAGTATTTT. Full variable domain (missing parts from reference TRBV13 and TRBJ2-3): AAGVIQSPRHLIKEKRETATLKCYPIPRHDTVYWYQQGPGQDPQFLISFYEKMQSDKGSIPDRFSAQQFSDYHSELNMSSLELGDSALYFCACQGRSTDTQYFGPGTRLTVL.

The chain employs TRBV3-1 (or the pseudogene TRBV3-2) and TRBJ2-3, with 10 bases matching TRBD1. The length of the CDR3 is 14 residues. The J segment lost 8 bases and the V segment lost 7 bases, leaving 9 bases of the junction unmatched. Germline V gene sequence: CDR1 LGHDT, CDR2 YNNKEL (reference sequence). CDR3 bases: TGTGCCAGCACGCCGGGACAGGGGAAGGGTACGCAGTATTTT. It specifies CASTPGQGKGTQYF.

This chain uses TRBV21-1 with TRBJ1-2; TRBD1 was called by the table and not checked on the DNA. TRBV21-1 is a pseudogene segment. CDR3 length: 15 residues. The CDR3, as DNA: TGTGCCAGCAGCGGACGGACAGGGCCTTTTAGCGGCTACACCTTC. Amino acids: CASSGRTGPFSGYTF.

This chain joins TRBV5-1 and TRBJ2-5; tentative D call: TRBD1 (6 bases). Germline assignment: CDR1 SGHRS and CDR2 YFSETQ. The CDR3 extends over 15 amino acids. Trimming took off 1 base at V and 0 bases at J, with 10 bases between the two ends. The CDR3 is CASSLPGQNQETQYF. CDR3 nucleotides: TGCGCCAGCAGCTTGCCGGGACAAAACCAAGAGACCCAGTACTTC. Drawing the rest from reference TRBV5-1 and TRBJ2-5, the complete variable domain is KAGVTQTPRYLIKTRGQQVTLSCSPISGHRSVSWYQQTPGQGLQFLFEYFSETQRNKGNFPGRFSGRQFSNSRSEMNVSTLELGDSALYLCASSLPGQNQETQYFGPGTRLLVL.

The count of this clone is one. The chain recombines TRBV25-1 with TRBJ1-4; 7 bases align to TRBD1. This CDR3 has 17 amino acids. Looked up from germline, CDR1 is MGHDK and CDR2 is SYGVNS. V trimming: 6 bases; J trimming: 2 bases; junction bases outside the gene matches: 12. The CDR3 sequence is CASSQTGLLGTNEKLFF. CDR3 sequence (DNA): TGTGCCAGCAGCCAGACAGGGTTATTAGGCACTAATGAAAAACTGTTTTTT.

The gene calls are TRBV19 and TRBJ2-2; D uncertain. CDR3 length: 14 residues. CDR1 and CDR2 (germline): LNHDA, SQIVND (reference sequence). V shed 5 bases and J shed 4 bases, with 11 bases lying between them. This chain's CDR3 is CASSVVYGTGELFF. CDR3 DNA sequence: TGTGCCAGTAGTGTAGTCTACGGCACCGGGGAGCTGTTTTTT.

This CDR3 is CASSIGHRGALFTEAFF. In nucleotides, the CDR3 is TGTGCCAGTAGTATTGGACACAGGGGTGCCTTGTTCACTGAAGCTTTCTTT. This chain links TRBV19 with TRBJ1-1; 7 positions match TRBD1. Germline CDR1 is LNHDA and CDR2 is SQIVND (reference sequence). The CDR3 spans 17 residues. The V segment lost 3 bases and the J segment 4 bases; nucleotides outside the gene matches: 14.

The V gene is TRBV2, the J gene TRBJ2-7, with 10 positions matching TRBD2. CDR1 SNHLY and CDR2 FYNNEI come from the germline V gene. The V and J ends lost 7 bases and 3 bases, in that order; junction bases with no gene match: 6. CDR3 size: 14 residues. This CDR3 is CASTERGGLYEQYF. CDR3 DNA: TGTGCCAGCACCGAGCGGGGGGGCCTCTACGAGCAGTACTTC.

The genes are TRBV23-1 and TRBJ1-1, with D uncertain. TRBV23-1 is reported as an ORF; its role is uncertain. The CDR3 has 15 residues. V lost 3 bases and J 0 bases, leaving 11 bases between the germline ends. This CDR3 reads CASSHTVGLNTEAFF. CDR3 coding DNA: TGCGCCAGCAGTCATACCGTCGGGTTGAACACTGAAGCTTTCTTT.

This clone appeared once. This chain joins TRBV19 and TRBJ1-2; D not certain. The germline CDR1 and CDR2 sequences are LNHDA and SQIVND (reference sequence). The CDR3 is 17 amino acids. The V gene lost 3 bases and the J gene lost 0 bases, with 17 bases spanning the gap. In DNA, the CDR3 is TGTGCCAGTAGTATCAACCGAGCCCCTCTAACTAACTATGGCTACACCTTC. Protein sequence: CASSINRAPLTNYGYTF. The full variable domain, its missing parts supplied by reference TRBV19 and TRBJ1-2, is DGGITQSPKYLFRKEGQNVTLSCEQNLNHDAMYWYRQDPGQGLRLIYYSQIVNDFQKGDIAEGYSVSREKKESFPLTVTSAQKNPTAFYLCASSINRAPLTNYGYTFGSGTRLTVV.

The chain uses TRBV5-1 and TRBJ1-1, with 10 bases fitting TRBD1. V dropped 5 bases and J dropped 6; count of bases not matched to a gene: 10. This CDR3 region has 15 residues. In germline, CDR1 is SGHRS, CDR2 YFSETQ. The CDR3 DNA is TGCGCCAGCAGGACCGGGACAGGGGCTAATGCTGAAGCTTTCTTT. Protein product: CASRTGTGANAEAFF.

The J gene is TRBJ1-5, the V gene TRBV15; D uncertain. The V end lost 0 bases, the J end lost 5 bases, and 5 bases lay between the germline ends. The CDR3 length is 13 residues. Germline V CDR1 and CDR2: LNHNV, YYDKDF (reference sequence). CDR3 nucleotide sequence: TGTGCCACCAGCAGAGATCTCCATCAGCCCCAGCATTTT. It encodes CATSRDLHQPQHF.

This clone was seen a few times. J is TRBJ1-5 and V is TRBV7-2, with a tentative D call TRBD1 (6 bases). Germline V gene data show CDR1 as SGHTA and CDR2 as FQGNSA. V was pared by 3 bases and J by 5 bases, with 17 bases between. The CDR3 consists of 16 residues. This CDR3 reads CASSFQTGHRYQPQHF. The CDR3 DNA reads as TGTGCCAGCAGCTTTCAAACGGGACACCGCTATCAGCCCCAGCATTTT.

The chain recombines TRBV2 with TRBJ2-7; D gene uncertain. The germline CDR1 and CDR2 sequences are SNHLY and FYNNEI. V was cut by 6 bases and J by 3 bases, with 6 bases left in between. The CDR3 length is 11 residues. The CDR3: CASSYSYEQYF. The DNA for the CDR3 is TGTGCCAGCAGCTACAGCTACGAGCAGTACTTC.

The V and J genes are TRBV11-2 and TRBJ2-5; no reliable D call. The germline gives CDR1 SGHAT, CDR2 FQNNGV. The CDR3 sequence is 12 residues long. Trimming cost V 1 base and J 2 bases, with 2 bases left between them. The CDR3 region is CASSLAQETQYF. The CDR3 DNA follows: TGTGCCAGCAGCTTAGCGCAAGAGACCCAGTACTTC. Combining the CDR3 with reference TRBV11-2 and TRBJ2-5 gives the whole variable domain EAGVAQSPRYKIIEKRQSVAFWCNPISGHATLYWYQQILGQGPKLLIQFQNNGVVDDSQLPKDRFSAERLKGVDSTLKIQPAKLEDSAVYLCASSLAQETQYFGPGTRLLVL.

The chain carries TRBV5-1 and TRBJ2-3; 8 nucleotides align to TRBD2. Germline CDR1 SGHRS, CDR2 YFSETQ. The CDR3 runs 14 residues. Trimming took 1 base from V and 3 from J; bases not matched to a gene: 1. CDR3 DNA sequence: TGCGCCAGCAGCTTGAGCGGGGGTACAGATACGCAGTATTTT. Protein: CASSLSGGTDTQYF.

The chain recombines TRBV20-1 with TRBJ2-7, with D uncertain. The CDR3 extends over 15 amino acids. The germline CDR1 and CDR2 sequences are DFQATT and SNEGSKA (reference sequence). V was pared by 3 bases and J by 1 base, with 16 bases between. CDR3 DNA sequence: TGCAGTGCTAGTGATCCCCTAACGTCATCCTACGAGCAGTACTTC. It translates to CSASDPLTSSYEQYF.

This rearrangement joins TRBV5-4 to TRBJ1-1; D gene uncertain. Per the germline V gene, CDR1 is SGHNT and CDR2 is YYREEE (reference sequence). This CDR3 contains 11 residues. The ends were cut back, 0 bases at V and 11 bases at J, with 8 bases in the middle. CDR3 coding DNA: TGTGCCAGCAGCTTGGGTACAGAGGCTTTCTTT. Protein product: CASSLGTEAFF. The whole variable domain, filled in from reference TRBV5-4 and TRBJ1-1, reads ETGVTQSPTHLIKTRGQQVTLRCSSQSGHNTVSWYQQALGQGPQFIFQYYREEENGRGNFPPRFSGLQFPNYSSELNVNALELDDSALYLCASSLGTEAFFGQGTRLTVV.

This clone was seen once. The V call is TRBV7-6, the J call TRBJ1-1, with D possibly being TRBD1 (5 bases). V was shortened by 2 bases and J by 3 bases, with 13 bases between the two germline ends. The CDR3 contains 15 residues. CDR1 and CDR2 (germline): SGHVS, FNYEAQ. CDR3 DNA: TGTGCCAGCAGCTTAAAAGGGGAAGGGGACACTGAAGCTTTCTTT. Residues: CASSLKGEGDTEAFF.

This chain connects TRBV27 to TRBJ2-6; TRBD1 agrees at 7 bases. Trimming removed 7 bases from V and 0 bases from J; junction bases left unmatched: 18. Per the germline V gene, CDR1 is MNHEY and CDR2 is SMNVEV (reference sequence). CDR3 size: 20 residues. The CDR3 DNA follows: TGTGCCAGCACCAAATTTGAGACAGGGCGCCTATACTCTGGGGCCAACGTCCTGACTTTC. Protein sequence: CASTKFETGRLYSGANVLTF.

The chain couples TRBV28 to TRBJ2-3; 9 bases map to TRBD1. This CDR3 contains 15 residues. CDR1 is MDHEN, CDR2 SYDVKM, per germline. V dropped 6 bases and J dropped 2; count of bases not matched to a gene: 6. The CDR3 DNA sequence: TGTGCCAGCAGCCGGGGGGACAGGGACACAGATACGCAGTATTTT. It translates to CASSRGDRDTDTQYF.